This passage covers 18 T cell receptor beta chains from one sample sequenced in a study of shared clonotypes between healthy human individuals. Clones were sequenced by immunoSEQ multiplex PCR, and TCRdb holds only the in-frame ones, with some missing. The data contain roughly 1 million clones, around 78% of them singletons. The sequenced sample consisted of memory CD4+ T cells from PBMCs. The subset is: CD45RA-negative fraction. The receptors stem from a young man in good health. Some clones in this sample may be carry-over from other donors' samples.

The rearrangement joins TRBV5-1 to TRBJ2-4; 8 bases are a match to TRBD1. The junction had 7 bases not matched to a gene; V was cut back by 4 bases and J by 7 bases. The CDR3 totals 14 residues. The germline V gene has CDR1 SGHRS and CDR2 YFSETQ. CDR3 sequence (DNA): TGCGCCAGCAGCGCCCGGACAGGGAGTAACATTCAGTACTTC. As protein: CASSARTGSNIQYF.

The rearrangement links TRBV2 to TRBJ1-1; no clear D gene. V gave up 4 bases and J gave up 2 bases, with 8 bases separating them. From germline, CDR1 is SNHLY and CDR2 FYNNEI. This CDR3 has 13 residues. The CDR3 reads CASSVHGNTEAFF. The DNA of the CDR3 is TGTGCCAGCAGTGTGCATGGAAACACTGAAGCTTTCTTT.

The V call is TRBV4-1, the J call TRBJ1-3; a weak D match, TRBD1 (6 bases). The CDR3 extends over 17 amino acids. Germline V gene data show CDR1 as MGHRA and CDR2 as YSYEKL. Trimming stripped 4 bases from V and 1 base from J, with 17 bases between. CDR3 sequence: CASSPEGRGRSGNTIYF. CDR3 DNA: TGCGCCAGCAGCCCCGAAGGCAGGGGACGGTCTGGAAACACCATATATTTT.

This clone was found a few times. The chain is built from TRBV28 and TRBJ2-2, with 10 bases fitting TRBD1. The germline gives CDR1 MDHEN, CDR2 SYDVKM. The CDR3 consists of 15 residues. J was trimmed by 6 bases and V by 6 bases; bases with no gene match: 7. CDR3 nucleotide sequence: TGTGCCAGCAGAACCCCCGGGACAGGGGCCGGGGAGCTGTTTTTT. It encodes CASRTPGTGAGELFF.

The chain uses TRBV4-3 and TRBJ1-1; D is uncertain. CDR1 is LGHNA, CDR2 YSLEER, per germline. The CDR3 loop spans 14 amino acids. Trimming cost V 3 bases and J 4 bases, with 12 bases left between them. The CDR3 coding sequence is TGCGCCAGCAGCCAGCAGGCAGCAGCCACTGAAGCTTTCTTT. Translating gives CASSQQAAATEAFF.

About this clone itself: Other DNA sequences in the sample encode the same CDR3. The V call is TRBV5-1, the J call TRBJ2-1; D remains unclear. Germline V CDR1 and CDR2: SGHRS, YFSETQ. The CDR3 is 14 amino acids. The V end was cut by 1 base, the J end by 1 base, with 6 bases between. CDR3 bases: TGCGCCAGCAGCTTGTATGGGTCCTACAATGAGCAGTTCTTC. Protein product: CASSLYGSYNEQFF.

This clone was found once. CDR3 nucleotide sequence: TGTGCCAGTAGTCAACTTGGGGGGGACACTGAAGCTTTCTTT. Its translation is CASSQLGGDTEAFF. V and J are TRBV19 and TRBJ1-1; possibly TRBD1 for D (5 bases). With 5 bases removed from V and 3 bases from J, the gap between germline ends came to 13 bases. Germline assignment: CDR1 LNHDA and CDR2 SQIVND (reference sequence). The CDR3 loop spans 14 amino acids.

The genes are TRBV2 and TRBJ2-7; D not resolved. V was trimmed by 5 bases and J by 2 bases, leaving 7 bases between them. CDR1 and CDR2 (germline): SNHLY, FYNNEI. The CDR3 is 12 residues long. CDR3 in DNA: TGTGCCAGCAGTCCAGAGGCCTACGAGCAGTACTTC. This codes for CASSPEAYEQYF.

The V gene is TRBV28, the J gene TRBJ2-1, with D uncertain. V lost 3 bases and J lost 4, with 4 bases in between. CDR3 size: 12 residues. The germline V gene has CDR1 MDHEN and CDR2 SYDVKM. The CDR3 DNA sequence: TGTGCCAGCAGTTTCGTGTACAATGAGCAGTTCTTC. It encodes CASSFVYNEQFF.

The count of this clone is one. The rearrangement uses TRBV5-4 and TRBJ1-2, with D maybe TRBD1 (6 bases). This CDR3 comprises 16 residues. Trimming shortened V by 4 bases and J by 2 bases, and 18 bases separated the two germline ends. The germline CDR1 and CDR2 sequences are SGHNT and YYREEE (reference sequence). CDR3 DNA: TGTGCCAGCAGCAGGGAATTAACAGGGAGGAACTATGGCTACACCTTC. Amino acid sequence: CASSRELTGRNYGYTF.

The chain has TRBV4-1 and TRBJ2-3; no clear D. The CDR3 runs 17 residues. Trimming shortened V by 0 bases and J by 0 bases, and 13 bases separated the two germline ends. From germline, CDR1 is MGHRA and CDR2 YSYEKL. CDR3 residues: CASSQDLGFPSTDTQYF. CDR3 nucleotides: TGCGCCAGCAGCCAAGATTTAGGCTTCCCTAGCACAGATACGCAGTATTTT.

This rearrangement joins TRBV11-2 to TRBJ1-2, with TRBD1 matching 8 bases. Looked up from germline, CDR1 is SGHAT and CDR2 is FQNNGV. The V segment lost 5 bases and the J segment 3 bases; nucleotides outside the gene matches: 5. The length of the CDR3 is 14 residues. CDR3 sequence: CASSLQGADYGYTF. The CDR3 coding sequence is TGTGCCAGCAGCCTCCAGGGGGCCGACTATGGCTACACCTTC.

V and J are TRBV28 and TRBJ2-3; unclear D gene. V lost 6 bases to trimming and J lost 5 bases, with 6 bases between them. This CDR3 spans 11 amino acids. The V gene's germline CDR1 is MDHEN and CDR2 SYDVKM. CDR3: CASRNLDTQYF. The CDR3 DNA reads TGTGCCAGCAGGAATTTAGATACGCAGTATTTT.

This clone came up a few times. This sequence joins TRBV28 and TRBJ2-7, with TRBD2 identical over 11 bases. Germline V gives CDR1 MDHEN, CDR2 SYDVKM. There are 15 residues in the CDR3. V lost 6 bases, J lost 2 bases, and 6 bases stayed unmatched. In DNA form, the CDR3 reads TGTGCCAGCAGCTTAACACTAGCGGGAGCCTACGAGCAGTACTTC. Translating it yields CASSLTLAGAYEQYF.

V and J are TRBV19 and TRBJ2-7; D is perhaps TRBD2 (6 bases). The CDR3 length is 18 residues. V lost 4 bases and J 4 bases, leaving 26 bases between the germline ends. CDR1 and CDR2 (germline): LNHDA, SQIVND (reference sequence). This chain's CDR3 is CASSKAPLAARGKYEQYF. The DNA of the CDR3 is TGTGCCAGTAGTAAGGCTCCTTTAGCGGCACGGGGGAAGTACGAGCAGTACTTC.

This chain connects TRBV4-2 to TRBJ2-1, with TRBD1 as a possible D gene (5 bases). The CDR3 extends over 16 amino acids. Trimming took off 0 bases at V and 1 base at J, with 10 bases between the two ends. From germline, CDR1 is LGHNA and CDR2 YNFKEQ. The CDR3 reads CASSQEGQASYNEQFF. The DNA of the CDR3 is TGTGCCAGCAGCCAAGAGGGGCAGGCGTCCTACAATGAGCAGTTCTTC.

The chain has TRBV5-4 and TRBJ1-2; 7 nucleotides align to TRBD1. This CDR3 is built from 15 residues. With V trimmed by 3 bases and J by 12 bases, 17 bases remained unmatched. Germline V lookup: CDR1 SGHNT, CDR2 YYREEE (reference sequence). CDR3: CASSSPQGGPTWDTF. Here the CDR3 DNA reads TGTGCCAGCAGCTCACCCCAGGGGGGCCCCACATGGGACACCTTC.

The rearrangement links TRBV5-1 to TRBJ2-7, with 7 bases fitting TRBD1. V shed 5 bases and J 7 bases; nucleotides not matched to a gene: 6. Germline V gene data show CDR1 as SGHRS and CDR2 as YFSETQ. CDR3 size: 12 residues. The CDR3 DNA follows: TGCGCCAGCAGTCCGAGGGACAGAGAGCAGTACTTC. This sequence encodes CASSPRDREQYF. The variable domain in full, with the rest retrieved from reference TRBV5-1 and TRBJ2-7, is KAGVTQTPRYLIKTRGQQVTLSCSPISGHRSVSWYQQTPGQGLQFLFEYFSETQRNKGNFPGRFSGRQFSNSRSEMNVSTLELGDSALYLCASSPRDREQYFGPGTRLTVT.